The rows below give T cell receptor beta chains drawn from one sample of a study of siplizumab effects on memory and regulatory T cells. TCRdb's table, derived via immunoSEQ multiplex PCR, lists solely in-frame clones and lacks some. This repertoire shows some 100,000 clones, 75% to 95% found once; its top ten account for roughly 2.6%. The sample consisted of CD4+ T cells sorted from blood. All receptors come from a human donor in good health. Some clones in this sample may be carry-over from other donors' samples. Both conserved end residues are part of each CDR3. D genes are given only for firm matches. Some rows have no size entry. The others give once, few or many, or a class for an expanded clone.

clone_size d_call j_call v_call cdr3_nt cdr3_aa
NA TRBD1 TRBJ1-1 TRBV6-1 TGTGCCAGCAGTGAGGGACAGGGGGCGCGTCACACTGAAGCTTTCTTT CASSEGQGARHTEAFF
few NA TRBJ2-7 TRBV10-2 TGCGCCAGCAGTGAGGGTACACCCGAGGCCTACGAGCAGTACTTC CASSEGTPEAYEQYF
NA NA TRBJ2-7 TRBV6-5 TGTGCCAGCAGCAGAAGGGGAGAGCAGTACTTC CASSRRGEQYF
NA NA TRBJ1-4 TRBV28 TGTGCCAGCAGCTCTCCGGGCCCAGGAAATGAAAAACTGTTTTTT CASSSPGPGNEKLFF
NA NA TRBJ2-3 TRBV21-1 TGTGCCAGCAGCAAAGGAGCAGGGTGGACAGATACGCAGTATTTT CASSKGAGWTDTQYF
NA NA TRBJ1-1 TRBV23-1 TGCGCCAGCAGTCACCCGAACACTGAAGCTTTCTTT CASSHPNTEAFF
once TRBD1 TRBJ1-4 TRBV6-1 TGTGCCAGCAGTACAGACAGGGTTGATGAAAAACTGTTTTTT CASSTDRVDEKLFF
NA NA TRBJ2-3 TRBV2 TGTGCCAGCAGGGCCGTTACCTGGTCGCAGACAGATACGCAGTATTTT CASRAVTWSQTDTQYF
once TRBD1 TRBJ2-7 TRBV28 TGTGCCAGCAGTTTAAGAGGGTACAGGGGTGGATACGAGCAGTACTTC CASSLRGYRGGYEQYF
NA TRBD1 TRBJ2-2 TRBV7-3 TGTGCCAGCAGCTCTGGACAGGGTGCCGGTCTGGACGGGGAGCTGTTTTTT CASSSGQGAGLDGELFF
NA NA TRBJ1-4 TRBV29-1 TGCAGCGTTCAGGACAGAGCAACTAATGAAAAACTGTTTTTT CSVQDRATNEKLFF
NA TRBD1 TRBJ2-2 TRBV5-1 TGCGCCAGCAGCTCGACAGGGGATGGAACCGGGGAGCTGTTTTTT CASSSTGDGTGELFF
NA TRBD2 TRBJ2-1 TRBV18 TGTGCCAGCTCACCACGAGAAGCGGGGTGGGGGGAGCAGTTCTTC CASSPREAGWGEQFF
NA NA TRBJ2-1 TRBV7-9 TGTGCCAGCAGCTTAATAGGGCAAGTCTACAATGAGCAGTTCTTC CASSLIGQVYNEQFF
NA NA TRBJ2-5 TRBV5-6 TGTGCCAGCAGCTGGGGGAACCAAGAGACCCAGTACTTC CASSWGNQETQYF
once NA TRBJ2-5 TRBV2 TGTGCCAGCAGGCCCGGGCCAAGAGGGACCCAGTACTTC CASRPGPRGTQYF
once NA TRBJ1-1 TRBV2 TGTGCCAGCAGCCGGGCCTTGAACACTGAAGCTTTCTTT CASSRALNTEAFF
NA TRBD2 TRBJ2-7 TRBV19 TGTGCCAGTAGTCCCGGGACTAGCGGGCATTCCTACGAGCAGTACTTC CASSPGTSGHSYEQYF
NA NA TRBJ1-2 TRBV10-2 TGCGCCAGCAGTGACGGGCAGAGATATGGCTACACCTTC CASSDGQRYGYTF
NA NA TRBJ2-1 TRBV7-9 TGTGCCAGCAGTCCTTTGAGGGCATCCTACAATGAGCAGTTCTTC CASSPLRASYNEQFF
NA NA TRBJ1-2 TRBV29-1 TGCAGCGTTGAAGCGACAGGCTCTAACTATGGCTACACCTTC CSVEATGSNYGYTF
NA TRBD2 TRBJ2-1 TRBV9 TGTGCCAGCAGCGTAAGCGGGAGCTCCTACAATGAGCAGTTCTTC CASSVSGSSYNEQFF
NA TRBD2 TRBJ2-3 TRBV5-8 TGTGCCAGCCAGATGCCGGGACTATCGGCAGATACGCAGTATTTT CASQMPGLSADTQYF
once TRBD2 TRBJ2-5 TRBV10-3 TGTGCCATCAGTGAGTCAGCGGGAGGAGGAGGACAAGAGACCCAGTACTTC CAISESAGGGGQETQYF
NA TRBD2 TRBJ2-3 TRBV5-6 TGTGCCAGCAGCTTGGCCCGGACTAGCGGCACAGATACGCAGTATTTT CASSLARTSGTDTQYF
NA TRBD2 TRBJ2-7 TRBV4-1 TGCGCCAGCAGCACCTCTAGCGGGATCTCCTACGAGCAGTACTTC CASSTSSGISYEQYF
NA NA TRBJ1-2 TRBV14 TGTGCCAGCAGCCAACGGGACTCCACGGCATACGGAGGCTACACCTTC CASSQRDSTAYGGYTF
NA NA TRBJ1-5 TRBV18 TGTGCCAGCTCACCGCCCTCAGGGGGCAATCAGCCCCAGCATTTT CASSPPSGGNQPQHF
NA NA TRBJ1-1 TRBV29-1 TGCAGCGTTGAGCAGGGTATGGTGGGAACTGAAGCTTTCTTT CSVEQGMVGTEAFF